Listed here are 8 T cell receptor beta chains from one sample, sequenced in a study of cytomegalovirus exposure and HLA in healthy donors. Primers included in the PCR were 60 Vbeta and 13 Jbeta primers. TCRdb's table, derived via immunoSEQ multiplex PCR, lists solely in-frame clones and lacks some. This table has around 250,000 clones, around 81% appearing once. Sequences were obtained from PBMCs. Receptors were obtained from a woman aged 60-75 years in good health and CMV-seropositive.

This clone was seen once. V and J are TRBV5-1 and TRBJ2-5; the D gene is possibly TRBD2 (6 bases). Between the trimmed V and J ends, which lost 2 bases and 1 base, there was a span of 15 bases. The V gene's germline CDR1 is SGHRS and CDR2 YFSETQ. The CDR3 contains 16 residues. The chain's CDR3 is CASSLMVAEPQETQYF. CDR3 nucleotides: TGCGCCAGCAGCTTAATGGTAGCGGAGCCCCAAGAGACCCAGTACTTC.

This clone was seen only once. The genes are TRBV6-5 and TRBJ1-2; a possible D gene is TRBD1 (6 bases). Germline-derived CDR1 and CDR2 are MNHEY and SVGAGI. V lost 5 bases to trimming and J lost 0 bases, with 13 bases between them. This CDR3 comprises 15 residues. The CDR3 DNA reads as TGTGCCAGCAGTGCTCGGGACACAGCTAACTATGGCTACACCTTC. Amino acid sequence: CASSARDTANYGYTF.

The J gene is TRBJ2-7, the V gene TRBV19; D is perhaps TRBD2 (6 bases). V was cut by 5 bases and J by 7 bases, with 24 bases left in between. The CDR3 is 16 residues long. Germline V lookup: CDR1 LNHDA, CDR2 SQIVND (reference sequence). This chain's CDR3 is CASSLHRGPVGGEQYF. The CDR3, as DNA: TGTGCCAGTAGTCTCCATCGGGGCCCGGTCGGGGGTGAGCAGTACTTC.

The chain recombines TRBV6-6 with TRBJ2-1; 9 nucleotides line up with TRBD2. This CDR3 contains 12 residues. V was clipped by 6 bases and J by 15 bases; unmatched bases: 9. From germline, CDR1 is MNHNY and CDR2 SVGAGI (reference sequence). The CDR3 region is CASRTPGLALFF. CDR3 nucleotide sequence: TGTGCCAGCAGAACTCCGGGACTAGCTTTGTTCTTC.

The genes are TRBV29-1 and TRBJ2-1; the D is unclear. The length of the CDR3 is 12 residues. Germline CDR1 reads SQVTM; CDR2 reads ANQGSEA. V lost 0 bases to trimming and J lost 3 bases, with 3 bases between them. CDR3 amino acids: CSVEDLYNEQFF. CDR3 in DNA: TGCAGCGTTGAAGACCTCTACAATGAGCAGTTCTTC.

The chain links TRBV7-3 to TRBJ2-1, with 14 bases identical to TRBD2. V dropped 5 bases and J dropped 8; count of bases not matched to a gene: 8. CDR3 size: 16 residues. Looked up from germline, CDR1 is SGHTA and CDR2 is FQGTGA. CDR3 amino acids: CASSPSGTSGSYEQFF. The CDR3 DNA reads TGTGCCAGCAGCCCTTCCGGGACTAGCGGGAGCTATGAGCAGTTCTTC.

V is TRBV7-9 and J is TRBJ1-1, with a weak D call TRBD1 (6 bases). The CDR3 has 15 amino acids. With 1 base removed from V and 5 bases from J, the gap between germline ends came to 14 bases. The germline CDR1 and CDR2 sequences are SEHNR and FQNEAQ (reference sequence). CDR3 amino acids: CASSLVGGRGTEAFF. Here the CDR3 DNA reads TGTGCCAGCAGCTTAGTGGGAGGGAGGGGGACTGAAGCTTTCTTT.

CDR3 protein: CAWSVGVLNTEAFF. The CDR3 DNA reads TGTGCCTGGAGTGTCGGGGTCCTAAACACTGAAGCTTTCTTT. This rearrangement joins TRBV30 to TRBJ1-1; D call uncertain. Looked up from germline, CDR1 is GTSNPN and CDR2 is SVGIG (reference sequence). This CDR3 spans 14 amino acids. Between the trimmed V and J ends, which lost 0 bases and 2 bases, there was a span of 10 bases.